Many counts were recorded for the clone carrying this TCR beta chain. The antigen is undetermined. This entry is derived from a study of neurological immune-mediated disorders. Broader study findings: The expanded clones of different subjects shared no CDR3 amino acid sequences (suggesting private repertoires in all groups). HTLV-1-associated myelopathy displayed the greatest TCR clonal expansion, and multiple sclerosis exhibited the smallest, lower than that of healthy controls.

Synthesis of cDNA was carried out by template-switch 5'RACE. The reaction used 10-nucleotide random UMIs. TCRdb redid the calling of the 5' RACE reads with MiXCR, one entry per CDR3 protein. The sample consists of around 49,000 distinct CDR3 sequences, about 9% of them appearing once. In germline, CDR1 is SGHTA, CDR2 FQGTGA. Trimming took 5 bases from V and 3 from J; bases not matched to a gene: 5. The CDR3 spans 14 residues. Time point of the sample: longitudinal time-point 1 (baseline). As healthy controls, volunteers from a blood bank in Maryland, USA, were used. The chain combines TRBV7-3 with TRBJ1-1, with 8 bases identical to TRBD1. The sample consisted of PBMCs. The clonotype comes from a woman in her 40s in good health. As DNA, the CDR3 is TGTGCCAGCAGCATGAACAGGGGGGACACTGAAGCTTTCTTT. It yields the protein CASSMNRGDTEAFF.